These 28 T cell receptor beta chains share one sample of origin, sequenced in a study of T-cell memory formation after mild COVID-19. TCRdb fed the 5' RACE reads into MiXCR, producing one record per CDR3 protein. The table lists around 530,000 distinct CDR3 sequences, roughly a fifth of them singletons. Sequenced input: PBMCs or a T cell subset sorted from them (not recorded which). The receptor set was obtained from an adult woman who had mild COVID-19 (a few samples of this study predate the infection). Cell type and time point are not known.

This chain joins TRBV20-1 and TRBJ2-1; possible D gene TRBD2, 5 bases. Trimming shortened V by 1 base and J by 3 bases, and 13 bases separated the two germline ends. Germline CDR1 reads DFQATT; CDR2 reads SNEGSKA (reference sequence). The CDR3 spans 15 residues. The CDR3 sequence is CSARVVLGDYNEQFF. The CDR3 DNA reads TGCAGTGCTAGAGTCGTACTAGGTGACTACAATGAGCAGTTCTTC.

This sequence joins TRBV5-1 and TRBJ2-1; 9 nucleotides align to TRBD1. The CDR3 is 17 amino acids. The trim removed 3 bases at V and 7 bases at J, leaving 14 bases unmatched. Germline V lookup: CDR1 SGHRS, CDR2 YFSETQ. As DNA, the CDR3 is TGCGCCAGCAGCTGGGTCCCGGGACAGGGAGGAGTTAATGAGCAGTTCTTC. The encoded protein is CASSWVPGQGGVNEQFF.

The chain combines TRBV14 with TRBJ2-5; D unclear. Between the trimmed V and J ends, which lost 0 bases and 6 bases, there was a span of 14 bases. The CDR3 length is 15 residues. Germline V gives CDR1 SGHDN, CDR2 FVKESK. Here the CDR3 DNA reads TGTGCCAGCAGCCAAGATTTGGCAGCCGAGAAGACCCAGTACTTC. The encoded protein is CASSQDLAAEKTQYF.

CDR3 nucleotide sequence: TGTGCCAGCAGCTCTCTACCAGGGGCTAACACTGAAGCTTTCTTT. Its protein is CASSSLPGANTEAFF. This chain links TRBV11-2 with TRBJ1-1; D perhaps matches TRBD1 (6 bases). The V and J ends lost 4 bases and 2 bases respectively, with 14 bases between them. Germline V gene sequence: CDR1 SGHAT, CDR2 FQNNGV. CDR3 length: 15 amino acids.

This clonotype has more than one count but fewer than ten. This chain uses TRBV30 with TRBJ2-3; D ambiguous. Germline-derived CDR1 and CDR2 are GTSNPN and SVGIG (reference sequence). CDR3 length: 12 residues. V was shortened by 2 bases and J by 3 bases, with 6 bases between the two germline ends. DNA of the CDR3: TGTGCCTGGAGTTTGGGGACAGATACGCAGTATTTT. This sequence encodes CAWSLGTDTQYF.

Many counts were recorded for this clonotype. The rearrangement uses TRBV20-1 and TRBJ1-1; no definite D call. CDR1 is DFQATT, CDR2 SNEGSKA, per germline (reference sequence). CDR3 length: 14 amino acids. Trimming took off 5 bases at V and 0 bases at J, with 13 bases between the two ends. The CDR3 nucleotides are TGCAGTGCTTTATACGGACGGTTGAACACTGAAGCTTTCTTT. This sequence encodes CSALYGRLNTEAFF.

This clonotype was seen only a few times. The rearrangement joins TRBV6-2 or TRBV6-3 to TRBJ2-3; 12 nucleotides match TRBD1. V shed 4 bases and J 5 bases; nucleotides not matched to a gene: 13. The CDR3 loop spans 18 amino acids. Germline V gene lookup returns CDR1 MNHEY and CDR2 SVGEGT. CDR3 DNA sequence: TGTGCCAGCAGTTGGTCCCCGGGACAGGGGGCCATTCGAGATACGCAGTATTTT. The encoded protein is CASSWSPGQGAIRDTQYF.

The chain recombines TRBV3-1 with TRBJ2-7; D is unclear. The CDR3 is 15 residues long. The V and J ends lost 4 bases and 0 bases respectively, with 13 bases between them. Germline CDR1 is LGHDT and CDR2 is YNNKEL (reference sequence). The CDR3 protein is CASSLSLRSSYEQYF. The CDR3 DNA reads as TGTGCCAGCAGCCTATCACTCAGGTCCTCCTACGAGCAGTACTTC.

This sequence joins TRBV10-3 and TRBJ2-3; 8 bases agree with TRBD1. Germline-derived CDR1 and CDR2 are ENHRY and SYGVKD. The CDR3 is made up of 17 amino acids. V was clipped by 0 bases and J by 5 bases; unmatched bases: 10. For the CDR3, the DNA is TGTGCCATCAGTGAGTCGGACAGGGAACCCTTCAGAGATACGCAGTATTTT. Its protein is CAISESDREPFRDTQYF.

The rearrangement links TRBV29-1 to TRBJ2-7; D may be TRBD1 (5 bases). The CDR3 runs to 11 residues. Trimming pared 5 bases from V and 6 bases from J, leaving 11 bases between. Germline assignment: CDR1 SQVTM and CDR2 ANQGSEA. CDR3 bases: TGCAGCGTTCTACAGGTAGGCGAGCAGTACTTC. Amino acids: CSVLQVGEQYF.

The rearrangement links TRBV7-2 to TRBJ2-3; 11 nucleotides agree with TRBD2. Germline V gene data show CDR1 as SGHTA and CDR2 as FQGNSA. The ends lost 5 bases at V and 6 bases at J; junction bases unmatched: 13. The CDR3 loop spans 17 amino acids. CDR3 coding DNA: TGTGCCAGCAGCCCACCGGGGATAGCGGGGGGGCAGGATACGCAGTATTTT. This encodes CASSPPGIAGGQDTQYF.

This rearrangement joins TRBV9 to TRBJ2-3; D is ambiguous. The CDR3 sequence is 15 residues long. Trimming pared 4 bases from V and 6 bases from J, leaving 18 bases between. The V gene's germline CDR1 is SGDLS and CDR2 YYNGEE. The CDR3 DNA is TGTGCCAGCAGCCCCCGGTCCCCCCCAACTGATACGCAGTATTTT. Protein sequence: CASSPRSPPTDTQYF.

The chain couples TRBV5-1 to TRBJ2-5; 7 nucleotides agree with TRBD2. The trim removed 4 bases at V and 5 bases at J, leaving 5 bases unmatched. The CDR3 is 13 residues long. The germline V gene has CDR1 SGHRS and CDR2 YFSETQ. CDR3 nucleotide sequence: TGCGCCAGCAGCGGGGGGGGGACGGAGACCCAGTACTTC. Its translation: CASSGGGTETQYF.

The gene calls are TRBV7-2 and TRBJ1-3, with D hard to call. Germline lookup yields CDR1 SGHTA and CDR2 FQGNSA. CDR3 length equals 18 residues. The ends were cut back, 4 bases at V and 0 bases at J, with 19 bases in the middle. The CDR3 loop is CASSSLPRSGISGNTIYF. The CDR3 DNA reads as TGTGCCAGCAGCTCCCTCCCGCGGTCGGGGATCTCTGGAAACACCATATATTTT.

This clonotype was found many times. The rearrangement links TRBV7-9 to TRBJ2-7, with D uncertain. This CDR3 spans 11 amino acids. The germline V gene has CDR1 SEHNR and CDR2 FQNEAQ (reference sequence). Trimming removed 5 bases from V and 4 bases from J, with 6 bases in between. CDR3 in amino acids: CASSQQYEQYF. In nucleotides, the CDR3 is TGTGCCAGCAGCCAACAGTACGAGCAGTACTTC.

This clonotype was observed a few times. The chain recombines TRBV20-1 with TRBJ2-5; 9 positions agree with TRBD2. The CDR3 runs 16 residues. CDR1 is DFQATT, CDR2 SNEGSKA, per germline (reference sequence). After removal of 0 bases from V and 0 bases from J, the junction contained 5 bases not matched to a gene. The CDR3 loop reads CSARDLVAGDQETQYF. The CDR3 DNA is TGCAGTGCTAGAGATCTAGTAGCGGGGGACCAAGAGACCCAGTACTTC.

A few counts support this clonotype. CDR3 coding DNA: TGCGCCAGCAGCTTGGCCTTGGCAGGACGAGACAATGAGCAGTTCTTC. Encoded protein: CASSLALAGRDNEQFF. The gene calls are TRBV5-1 and TRBJ2-1; D remains unclear. V lost 0 bases to trimming and J lost 5 bases, with 15 bases between them. The germline V gene has CDR1 SGHRS and CDR2 YFSETQ. The CDR3 length is 16 residues.

The rearrangement links TRBV6-5 to TRBJ1-1; TRBD1 is a possible D gene (6 bases). Germline V gene lookup returns CDR1 MNHEY and CDR2 SVGAGI. The V end lost 4 bases, the J end lost 7 bases, and 19 bases lay between the germline ends. The CDR3 length is 15 residues. The CDR3 loop reads CASSSPTGTLGEAFF. The DNA for the CDR3 is TGTGCCAGCAGTTCCCCGACAGGTACTTTGGGTGAAGCTTTCTTT.

The chain joins TRBV27 to TRBJ1-4; D unresolved. Trimming removed 3 bases from V and 6 bases from J, with 8 bases in between. The CDR3 spans 13 residues. Germline CDR1 MNHEY, CDR2 SMNVEV (reference sequence). The CDR3: CASSLSIYEKLFF. DNA of the CDR3: TGTGCCAGCAGTTTGTCCATCTATGAAAAACTGTTTTTT.

The chain employs TRBV5-6 and TRBJ2-7; 8 positions match TRBD2. Germline V CDR1 and CDR2: SGHDT, YYEEEE. The CDR3 contains 16 residues. Losses at the gene ends were 0 bases for V and 2 bases for J; bases not matched to a gene: 7. The CDR3 nucleotides read TGTGCCAGCAGCTTGGGGCCCGGGGGGGATGCCTACGAGCAGTACTTC. Its translation: CASSLGPGGDAYEQYF.

The J gene is TRBJ2-7, the V gene TRBV11-2; 9 bases align to TRBD2. This CDR3 contains 15 residues. Germline-derived CDR1 and CDR2 are SGHAT and FQNNGV. V lost 5 bases, J lost 5 bases, and 10 bases stayed unmatched. CDR3 DNA: TGTGCCAGCAGCGGAGTAGCGGGAGTAGCAGACGAGCAGTACTTC. Protein product: CASSGVAGVADEQYF.

This chain connects TRBV5-5 to TRBJ1-3; D is unresolved. This CDR3 is built from 14 residues. The V end was cut by 4 bases, the J end by 0 bases, with 8 bases between. Germline values: CDR1 SGHKS, CDR2 YYEKEE (reference sequence). Written as DNA, the CDR3 is TGTGCCAGCAGCCCGCCTCCCTCTGGAAACACCATATATTTT. This sequence encodes CASSPPPSGNTIYF.

This clonotype was seen more than once but under ten times. This sequence joins TRBV27 and TRBJ2-1; no clear D. CDR3 length: 13 amino acids. The germline V gene encodes CDR1 MNHEY and CDR2 SMNVEV (reference sequence). V was pared by 4 bases and J by 4 bases, with 8 bases between. CDR3 DNA: TGTGCCAGCAGTTCGACGGATTACAATGAGCAGTTCTTC. The encoded protein is CASSSTDYNEQFF.

The chain has TRBV5-4 and TRBJ2-6; a possible D gene is TRBD1 (6 bases). The germline V gene has CDR1 SGHNT and CDR2 YYREEE (reference sequence). V dropped 4 bases and J dropped 1 base, with 12 bases sitting between them. The CDR3 is 16 amino acids. CDR3: CASSVPQGSGANVLTF. The CDR3 DNA follows: TGTGCCAGCAGCGTACCACAGGGATCTGGGGCCAACGTCCTGACTTTC. The variable domain in full, with the rest retrieved from reference TRBV5-4 and TRBJ2-6, is ETGVTQSPTHLIKTRGQQVTLRCSSQSGHNTVSWYQQALGQGPQFIFQYYREEENGRGNFPPRFSGLQFPNYSSELNVNALELDDSALYLCASSVPQGSGANVLTFGAGSRLTVL.

V gene TRBV5-4 combines with J gene TRBJ2-7, with 8 positions matching TRBD2. The CDR3 is 13 residues long. Germline assignment: CDR1 SGHNT and CDR2 YYREEE (reference sequence). V was clipped by 4 bases and J by 5 bases; unmatched bases: 5. CDR3 in amino acids: CASSPGLGDEQYF. The CDR3 DNA follows: TGTGCCAGCAGCCCGGGACTAGGAGACGAGCAGTACTTC.

The rearrangement uses TRBV7-6 and TRBJ2-1; 11 positions agree with TRBD2. The germline CDR1 and CDR2 sequences are SGHVS and FNYEAQ. V shed 0 bases, J shed 9 bases, and the junction held 4 bases outside the gene matches. The CDR3 is 15 residues long. The CDR3 nucleotides read TGTGCCAGCAGCTTAGCTAGCGGGAGGGCCCTTGAGCAGTTCTTC. As protein: CASSLASGRALEQFF.

The chain joins TRBV7-9 to TRBJ2-1; 7 nucleotides align to TRBD2. Germline V CDR1 and CDR2: SEHNR, FQNEAQ (reference sequence). With V trimmed by 5 bases and J by 8 bases, 12 bases remained unmatched. The CDR3 consists of 15 residues. The CDR3: CASSPQRTSSDEQFF. The DNA for the CDR3 is TGTGCCAGCAGCCCCCAGAGGACTAGTAGCGATGAGCAGTTCTTC.

This clonotype was observed a few times. The V gene is TRBV7-2, the J gene TRBJ1-2; D not certain. V was trimmed by 1 base and J by 8 bases, leaving 14 bases between them. Germline V gene data show CDR1 as SGHTA and CDR2 as FQGNSA. The CDR3 runs to 14 residues. The DNA for the CDR3 is TGTGCCAGCAGCTTAGATTCGGTGAAGCGCGGCTACACCTTC. As protein: CASSLDSVKRGYTF.